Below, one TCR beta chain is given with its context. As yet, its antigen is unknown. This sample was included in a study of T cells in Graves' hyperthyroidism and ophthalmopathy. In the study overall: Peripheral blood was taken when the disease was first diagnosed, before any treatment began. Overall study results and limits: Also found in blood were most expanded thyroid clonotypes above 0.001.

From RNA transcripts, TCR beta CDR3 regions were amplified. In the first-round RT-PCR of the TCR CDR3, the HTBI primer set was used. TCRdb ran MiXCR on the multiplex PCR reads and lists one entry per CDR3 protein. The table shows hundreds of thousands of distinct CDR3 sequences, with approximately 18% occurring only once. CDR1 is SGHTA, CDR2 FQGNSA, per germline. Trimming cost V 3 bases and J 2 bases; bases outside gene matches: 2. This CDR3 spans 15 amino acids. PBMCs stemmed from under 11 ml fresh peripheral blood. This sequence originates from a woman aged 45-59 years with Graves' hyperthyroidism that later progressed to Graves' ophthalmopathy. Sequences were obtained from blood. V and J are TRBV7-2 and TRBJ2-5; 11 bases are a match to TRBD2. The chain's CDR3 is CASSFSGRGQETQYF. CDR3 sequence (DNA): TGTGCCAGCAGCTTTAGCGGGAGGGGACAAGAGACCCAGTACTTC.